The 24 T cell receptor beta chains below all came from one sample that was sequenced in a study of cytomegalovirus exposure and HLA in healthy donors. A multiplex PCR was run with 60 Vbeta primers and 13 Jbeta primers. Profiled with immunoSEQ multiplex PCR; TCRdb holds only in-frame clones, not every one. Seen here are fewer than 200,000 clones, approximately 84% observed once, and the top ten hold about 2.5%. The sequenced material came from PBMCs. Every receptor here comes from a man aged 25-40 years in good health and CMV-seropositive.

The chain couples TRBV2 to TRBJ1-2, with 7 bases matching TRBD1. The CDR3 runs 14 residues. Looked up from germline, CDR1 is SNHLY and CDR2 is FYNNEI. V dropped 4 bases and J dropped 2; count of bases not matched to a gene: 4. As DNA, the CDR3 is TGTGCCAGCAGTGTGCAGGGGGAGAACTATGGCTACACCTTC. It is translated as CASSVQGENYGYTF.

The chain is built from TRBV2 and TRBJ2-7, with a weak D call TRBD1 (5 bases). Germline assignment: CDR1 SNHLY and CDR2 FYNNEI. The CDR3 is made up of 14 amino acids. Written as DNA, the CDR3 is TGTGCCAGCAGCGAAGGACACGACCTCTACGAGCAGTACGTC. Translation gives CASSEGHDLYEQYV.

The chain recombines TRBV7-3 with TRBJ2-2, with a tentative D call TRBD2 (5 bases). V lost 1 base and J 3 bases, leaving 15 bases between the germline ends. CDR1 and CDR2 (germline): SGHTA, FQGTGA. This CDR3 spans 17 amino acids. The CDR3 nucleotides are TGTGCCAGCAGCTTAAATACCGGACTCCCGTACACCGGGGAGCTGTTTTTT. Translated, it gives CASSLNTGLPYTGELFF.

A single count supports this clone. CDR3 in DNA: TGTGCCCTCACCCTAATCGTACCTAGCGGGAGGCTCCCCGCAGATACGCAGTATTTT. Its translation is CALTLIVPSGRLPADTQYF. The chain combines TRBV7-2 with TRBJ2-3; TRBD2 aligns across 11 bases. The trim removed 11 bases at V and 4 bases at J, leaving 23 bases unmatched. The germline V gene has CDR1 SGHTA and CDR2 FQGNSA. The CDR3 length is 19 residues.

The chain recombines TRBV11-3 with TRBJ2-7; 9 nucleotides agree with TRBD1. Trimming cost V 1 base and J 3 bases; bases outside gene matches: 4. Looked up from germline, CDR1 is SGHNT and CDR2 is YENEEA. The length of the CDR3 is 15 residues. The CDR3 region is CASSLGGQGNYEQYF. DNA for the CDR3: TGTGCCAGCAGCTTAGGGGGACAGGGTAACTACGAGCAGTACTTC.

The V call is TRBV9, the J call TRBJ1-2; 8 bases are a match to TRBD1. Germline V gene sequence: CDR1 SGDLS, CDR2 YYNGEE. The CDR3 covers 13 residues. Trimming removed 4 bases from V and 11 bases from J; junction bases left unmatched: 10. The CDR3: CASSQGGQGWYTF. CDR3 coding DNA: TGTGCCAGCAGCCAAGGAGGACAGGGATGGTACACCTTC.

V usage is TRBV7-6 and J usage is TRBJ2-5; no clear D. CDR1 SGHVS and CDR2 FNYEAQ come from the germline V gene. The length of the CDR3 is 14 residues. Deletions cut 5 bases from V and 3 bases from J, with 13 bases between. In nucleotides, the CDR3 is TGTGCCAGCAGCCCAACCCCCCGGGAAGAGACCCAGTACTTC. It specifies CASSPTPREETQYF. Filled out from reference TRBV7-6 and TRBJ2-5, the complete variable domain reads GAGVSQSPRYKVTKRGQDVALRCDPISGHVSLYWYRQALGQGPEFLTYFNYEAQQDKSGLPNDRFSAERPEGSISTLTIQRTEQRDSAMYRCASSPTPREETQYFGPGTRLLVL.

J is TRBJ2-1 and V is TRBV5-6, with D possibly matching TRBD2 (6 bases). Trimming shortened V by 8 bases and J by 0 bases, and 15 bases separated the two germline ends. The CDR3 covers 15 residues. Germline CDR1 and CDR2: SGHDT and YYEEEE. CDR3 bases: TGTGCCAGTACCCCGGGGGTTAGCTCCTACAATGAGCAGTTCTTC. It codes for CASTPGVSSYNEQFF.

The chain employs TRBV7-3 and TRBJ1-2; TRBD1 matches 11 bases. After removal of 5 bases from V and 5 bases from J, the junction contained 4 bases not matched to a gene. Germline-derived CDR1 and CDR2 are SGHTA and FQGTGA. This CDR3 spans 14 amino acids. The CDR3 loop reads CASSPGQGAYGYTF. CDR3 sequence (DNA): TGTGCCAGCAGCCCAGGACAGGGGGCGTATGGCTACACCTTC.

The rearrangement links TRBV7-6 to TRBJ2-5; the D is unclear. From germline, CDR1 is SGHVS and CDR2 FNYEAQ. Between the trimmed V and J ends, which lost 5 bases and 5 bases, there was a span of 15 bases. This CDR3 has 14 amino acids. CDR3 in amino acids: CASSLTTPEETQYF. The CDR3 coding sequence is TGTGCCAGCAGCCTCACCACCCCCGAGGAGACCCAGTACTTC. The full variable domain, completed using reference TRBV7-6 and TRBJ2-5, is GAGVSQSPRYKVTKRGQDVALRCDPISGHVSLYWYRQALGQGPEFLTYFNYEAQQDKSGLPNDRFSAERPEGSISTLTIQRTEQRDSAMYRCASSLTTPEETQYFGPGTRLLVL.

The V and J genes are TRBV18 and TRBJ2-4, with TRBD1 matching 7 bases. Germline V gives CDR1 KGHSH, CDR2 LQKENI. The CDR3 extends over 13 amino acids. The V and J ends lost 6 bases and 10 bases, in that order; junction bases with no gene match: 9. The CDR3 coding sequence is TGTGCCAGCTCTCCCGGACAGGAAGGTATTCAGTACTTC. This codes for CASSPGQEGIQYF.

The chain is built from TRBV5-1 and TRBJ1-1; the D gene is possibly TRBD1 (6 bases). The CDR3 consists of 15 residues. Trimming cost V 3 bases and J 2 bases, with 14 bases left between them. In germline, CDR1 is SGHRS, CDR2 YFSETQ. The CDR3 DNA reads as TGCGCCAGCAGCTCGACCCGGGGGGCAAACACTGAAGCTTTCTTT. Translating gives CASSSTRGANTEAFF.

V usage is TRBV27 and J usage is TRBJ2-1; D may be TRBD2 (6 bases). From germline, CDR1 is MNHEY and CDR2 SMNVEV (reference sequence). The germline V and J ends were trimmed by 8 bases and 2 bases, with 13 bases remaining between them. The CDR3 contains 14 residues. CDR3 protein: CASGRGSPYNEQFF. CDR3 bases: TGTGCCAGCGGCCGGGGGAGTCCCTACAATGAGCAGTTCTTC.

The CDR3 DNA sequence: TGTGCCAGCAGCCAATTTAGGGGAAGGTATAATGAAAAACTGTTTTTT. Residues: CASSQFRGRYNEKLFF. The chain has TRBV14 and TRBJ1-4; D is perhaps TRBD1 (5 bases). The germline CDR1 and CDR2 sequences are SGHDN and FVKESK. The CDR3 is 16 amino acids. V lost 2 bases and J 4 bases, leaving 14 bases between the germline ends.

The V call is TRBV25-1, the J call TRBJ1-2, with 12 bases lining up with TRBD1. The trim removed 7 bases at V and 7 bases at J, leaving 10 bases unmatched. CDR1 and CDR2 (germline): MGHDK, SYGVNS. CDR3 length: 15 residues. CDR3 nucleotides: TGTGCCAGCATCGGGACAGGGGGCTTGAGGGGTGGCTACACCTTC. Encoded protein: CASIGTGGLRGGYTF.

This chain links TRBV7-9 with TRBJ2-7; D is ambiguous. Germline V CDR1 and CDR2: SEHNR, FQNEAQ (reference sequence). This CDR3 has 15 amino acids. Between the trimmed V and J ends, which lost 3 bases and 2 bases, there was a span of 14 bases. CDR3 bases: TGTGCCAGCAGCTTTAGCCACGGATTCCCCTACGAGCAGTACGTC. It specifies CASSFSHGFPYEQYV.

This chain uses TRBV2 with TRBJ2-3; 12 bases agree with TRBD2. The CDR3 extends over 15 amino acids. With 4 bases clipped from V and 3 bases from J, the junction kept 2 bases outside the gene matches. Germline CDR1 SNHLY, CDR2 FYNNEI. CDR3 residues: CASSVTSGRTDTQYF. The CDR3 DNA reads TGTGCCAGCAGTGTAACTAGCGGGAGGACAGATACGCAGTATTTT.

V usage is TRBV7-2 and J usage is TRBJ2-5; D is perhaps TRBD2 (6 bases). Deletions cut 2 bases from V and 6 bases from J, with 19 bases between. Germline CDR1 reads SGHTA; CDR2 reads FQGNSA. The CDR3 runs to 16 residues. The CDR3 DNA reads TGTGCCAGCAGCTTATCAGTGTCGGGACGGACTAAGACCCAGTACTTC. Protein product: CASSLSVSGRTKTQYF. Full variable domain (rest looked up from reference TRBV7-2 and TRBJ2-5): GAGVSQSPSNKVTEKGKDVELRCDPISGHTALYWYRQSLGQGLEFLIYFQGNSAPDKSGLPSDRFSAERTGGSVSTLTIQRTQQEDSAVYLCASSLSVSGRTKTQYFGPGTRLLVL.

V is TRBV9 and J is TRBJ1-3; possible D gene TRBD1, 5 bases. The length of the CDR3 is 14 residues. Trimming took off 0 bases at V and 3 bases at J, with 7 bases between the two ends. Germline V gene lookup returns CDR1 SGDLS and CDR2 YYNGEE. In nucleotides, the CDR3 is TGTGCCAGCAGCGTAGGGCAGGGTGGAAACACCATATATTTT. The encoded protein is CASSVGQGGNTIYF.

The V call is TRBV11-1, the J call TRBJ2-2; a possible D gene is TRBD1 (5 bases). Germline assignment: CDR1 SGHAT and CDR2 FQDESV (reference sequence). This CDR3 has 14 residues. The ends were cut back, 2 bases at V and 6 bases at J, with 10 bases in the middle. CDR3 residues: CASSLQGLAGELFF. CDR3 in DNA: TGTGCCAGCAGCTTACAGGGTTTAGCCGGGGAGCTGTTTTTT.

This clone was seen only once. The chain combines TRBV5-1 with TRBJ1-1, with no clear D. Trimming cost V 0 bases and J 1 base, with 7 bases left between them. The germline V gene encodes CDR1 SGHRS and CDR2 YFSETQ. The CDR3 sequence is 14 residues long. DNA of the CDR3: TGCGCCAGCAGCTTGGCTCGGGGGAACACTGAAGCTTTCTTT. Translated, it gives CASSLARGNTEAFF.

V gene TRBV6-5 combines with J gene TRBJ1-2; the D gene is possibly TRBD1 (6 bases). The CDR3 totals 13 residues. Trimming took 5 bases from V and 8 from J, leaving 15 bases between them. In germline, CDR1 is MNHEY, CDR2 SVGAGI. The DNA of the CDR3 is TGTGCCAGCAGTGCTTTTGGGGGCGACGGCTACACCTTC. It encodes CASSAFGGDGYTF.

V and J are TRBV6-5 and TRBJ2-7; D ambiguous. Trimming pared 6 bases from V and 0 bases from J, leaving 15 bases between. The CDR3 totals 15 residues. Germline assignment: CDR1 MNHEY and CDR2 SVGAGI. The DNA of the CDR3 is TGTGCCAGCAGACAGTCAGCCACGAGCTCCTACGAGCAGTACGTC. This gives the protein CASRQSATSSYEQYV.

This rearrangement joins TRBV19 to TRBJ2-1; 8 nucleotides align to TRBD2. V lost 4 bases and J lost 8; bases outside the gene matches: 10. Per germline, CDR1 LNHDA and CDR2 SQIVND (reference sequence). CDR3 length: 15 amino acids. The CDR3 loop is CASSTLGGRSHEQFF. The CDR3 nucleotides read TGTGCCAGTAGTACCCTCGGCGGGAGGTCACATGAGCAGTTCTTC.